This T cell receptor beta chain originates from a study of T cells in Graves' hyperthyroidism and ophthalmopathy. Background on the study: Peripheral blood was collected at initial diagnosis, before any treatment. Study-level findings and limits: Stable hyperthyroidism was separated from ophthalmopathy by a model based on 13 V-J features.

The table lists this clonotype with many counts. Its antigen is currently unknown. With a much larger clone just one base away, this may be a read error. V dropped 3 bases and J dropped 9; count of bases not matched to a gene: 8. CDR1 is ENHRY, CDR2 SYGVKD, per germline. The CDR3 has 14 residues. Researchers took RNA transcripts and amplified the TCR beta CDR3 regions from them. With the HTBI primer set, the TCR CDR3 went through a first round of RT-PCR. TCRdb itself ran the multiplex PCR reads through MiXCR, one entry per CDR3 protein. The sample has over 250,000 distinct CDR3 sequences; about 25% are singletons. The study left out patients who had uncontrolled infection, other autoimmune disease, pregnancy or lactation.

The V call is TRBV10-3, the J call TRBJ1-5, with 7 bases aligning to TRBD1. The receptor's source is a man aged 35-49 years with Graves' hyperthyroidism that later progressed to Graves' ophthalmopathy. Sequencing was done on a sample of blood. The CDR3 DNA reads TGTGCCATCAGTGACCCAGGGGGTGGTCGGCCCCAGCATTTT. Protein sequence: CAISDPGGGRPQHF.